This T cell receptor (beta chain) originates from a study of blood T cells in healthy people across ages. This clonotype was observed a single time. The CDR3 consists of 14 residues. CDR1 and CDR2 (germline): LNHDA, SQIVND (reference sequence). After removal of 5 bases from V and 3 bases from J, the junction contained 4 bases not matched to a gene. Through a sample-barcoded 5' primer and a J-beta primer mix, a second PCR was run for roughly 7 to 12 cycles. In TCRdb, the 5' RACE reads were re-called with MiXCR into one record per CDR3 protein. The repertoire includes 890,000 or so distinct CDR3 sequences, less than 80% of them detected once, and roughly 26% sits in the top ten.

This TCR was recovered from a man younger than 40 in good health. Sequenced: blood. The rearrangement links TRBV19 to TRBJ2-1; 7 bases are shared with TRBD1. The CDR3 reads CASSAAGGYNEQFF. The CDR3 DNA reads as TGTGCCAGTAGTGCGGCAGGGGGCTACAATGAGCAGTTCTTC. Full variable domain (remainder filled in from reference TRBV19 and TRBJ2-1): DGGITQSPKYLFRKEGQNVTLSCEQNLNHDAMYWYRQDPGQGLRLIYYSQIVNDFQKGDIAEGYSVSREKKESFPLTVTSAQKNPTAFYLCASSAAGGYNEQFFGPGTRLTVL.